One sample yielded the 19 T cell receptor beta chains listed below, sequenced in a study of shared clonotypes between healthy human individuals. Naive CD8 cells lacked CD45RO and underwent positive selection for CCR7, leaving out terminally differentiated effector memory CD45RA+ cells. Generated by immunoSEQ multiplex PCR, the TCRdb table keeps only in-frame clones and is missing some. The table lists 1.5 million to 2.5 million clones, about 95% of them singletons. Sequences were obtained from naive CD8+ T cells sorted from blood. These receptors were taken from a man in his late teens or twenties in good health.

The chain is built from TRBV7-8 and TRBJ1-2; D is unclear. Trimming removed 5 bases at V and 6 bases at J, with 10 bases between. This CDR3 is 12 amino acids long. CDR1 is SGHVS, CDR2 FQNEAQ, per germline. CDR3 protein: CASSQAVDGYTF. CDR3 bases: TGTGCCAGCAGCCAGGCGGTCGATGGCTACACCTTC. Together with reference TRBV7-8 and TRBJ1-2, the CDR3 gives the full variable domain: GAGVSQSPRYKVAKRGQDVALRCDPISGHVSLFWYQQALGQGPEFLTYFQNEAQLDKSGLPSDRFFAERPEGSVSTLKIQRTQQEDSAVYLCASSQAVDGYTFGSGTRLTVV.

Turning to this clone: Other DNA sequences in the same sample also yield this CDR3. The chain recombines TRBV6-5 with TRBJ2-1, with 7 positions matching TRBD1. The CDR3 spans 15 residues. Germline trimming cut 3 bases from V and 4 bases from J; bases unmatched to any gene: 6. Per germline, CDR1 MNHEY and CDR2 SVGAGI. CDR3: CASSYQGEAYNEQFF. In DNA, the CDR3 is TGTGCCAGCAGTTATCAGGGGGAAGCATACAATGAGCAGTTCTTC.

The chain combines TRBV7-9 with TRBJ1-4, with TRBD1 matching 8 bases. From germline, CDR1 is SEHNR and CDR2 FQNEAQ (reference sequence). V shed 5 bases and J 6 bases; nucleotides not matched to a gene: 11. The CDR3 contains 16 residues. In DNA form, the CDR3 reads TGTGCCAGCAGCCCCCAGCCGGACAGGGCAGATGAAAAACTGTTTTTT. As protein: CASSPQPDRADEKLFF.

The gene calls are TRBV29-1 and TRBJ1-4; D ambiguous. V shed 4 bases and J shed 8 bases, with 8 bases lying between them. The germline V gene has CDR1 SQVTM and CDR2 ANQGSEA. The CDR3 runs 11 residues. The CDR3 coding sequence is TGCAGCGTTGGTGTGGGAGAAAAACTGTTTTTT. Encoded protein: CSVGVGEKLFF.

The gene calls are TRBV7-6 and TRBJ2-2; TRBD1 aligns across 7 bases. CDR3 length equals 15 residues. The V gene end was trimmed by 3 bases and the J gene end by 0 bases; junction bases not matched to a gene: 1. Germline CDR1 and CDR2: SGHVS and FNYEAQ. CDR3 bases: TGTGCCAGCAGCTTTGGGACAGCGAACACCGGGGAGCTGTTTTTT. Protein: CASSFGTANTGELFF. Complete variable domain (other parts from reference TRBV7-6 and TRBJ2-2): GAGVSQSPRYKVTKRGQDVALRCDPISGHVSLYWYRQALGQGPEFLTYFNYEAQQDKSGLPNDRFSAERPEGSISTLTIQRTEQRDSAMYRCASSFGTANTGELFFGEGSRLTVL.

The J gene is TRBJ1-5, the V gene TRBV2; a weak D match, TRBD1 (5 bases). The V gene's germline CDR1 is SNHLY and CDR2 FYNNEI. Trimming stripped 0 bases from V and 11 bases from J, with 23 bases between. The CDR3 totals 17 residues. DNA of the CDR3: TGTGCCAGCAGTGAAGCCGGAGAGGGGACCCGAGGGTCAGCCCAGCATTTT. Translating gives CASSEAGEGTRGSAQHF.

The CDR3 region has the DNA TGTGCCAGGGACAGCGTGGAGACAGATACGCAGTATTTT. This sequence encodes CARDSVETDTQYF. This chain links TRBV7-9 with TRBJ2-3; maybe TRBD1 (6 bases). This CDR3 region has 13 residues. The germline CDR1 and CDR2 sequences are SEHNR and FQNEAQ (reference sequence). V was trimmed by 9 bases and J by 3 bases, leaving 13 bases between them.

This chain links TRBV2 with TRBJ1-1; TRBD1 matches at 7 bases. Germline V gene lookup returns CDR1 SNHLY and CDR2 FYNNEI. Unmatched junction bases numbered 13, after V lost 2 bases and J lost 1 base. The CDR3 covers 18 residues. CDR3 region: CASSEFRTTGSGNTEAFF. CDR3 bases: TGTGCCAGCAGTGAATTCAGAACGACAGGGTCCGGGAACACTGAAGCTTTCTTT.

The sample holds a few counts of this clone. The J gene is TRBJ1-2, the V gene TRBV9; D is uncertain. V lost 4 bases and J lost 10, with 11 bases in between. There are 11 residues in the CDR3. Germline V gene data show CDR1 as SGDLS and CDR2 as YYNGEE. The CDR3 DNA reads TGTGCCAGCAGCACCCCGTCGTTCTACACCTTC. As protein: CASSTPSFYTF.

The chain employs TRBV29-1 and TRBJ1-1, with D uncertain. Trimming left V 4 bases short and J 4 bases short, with 7 bases between. Germline lookup yields CDR1 SQVTM and CDR2 ANQGSEA. The CDR3 spans 11 residues. CDR3 in DNA: TGCAGCGTTGTACGTACCACTGAAGCTTTCTTT. It specifies CSVVRTTEAFF.

This clone was counted a single time. Other nucleotide sequences in the sample specify the same CDR3. The chain recombines TRBV4-1 with TRBJ2-7; D possibly corresponds to TRBD1 (5 bases). Per germline, CDR1 MGHRA and CDR2 YSYEKL. V was shortened by 4 bases and J by 1 base, with 8 bases between the two germline ends. CDR3 size: 13 residues. DNA of the CDR3: TGCGCCAGCAGCCGGGGCGGATCCTACGAGCAGTACTTC. It translates to CASSRGGSYEQYF.

The CDR3 is CASSLKGAVYEQYF. The CDR3 DNA follows: TGTGCCAGCAGCTTAAAGGGGGCAGTCTACGAGCAGTACTTC. The chain joins TRBV13 to TRBJ2-7, with TRBD1 matching 7 bases. Germline CDR1 and CDR2: PRHDT and FYEKMQ (reference sequence). The CDR3 runs 14 residues. The J segment lost 3 bases and the V segment lost 2 bases, leaving 4 bases of the junction unmatched.

V is TRBV9 and J is TRBJ2-1; weak D call: TRBD2 (6 bases). CDR1 is SGDLS, CDR2 YYNGEE, per germline. The CDR3 is made up of 18 amino acids. V lost 4 bases, J lost 5 bases, and 25 bases lay in between. CDR3 sequence (DNA): TGTGCCAGCAGCCCCCTCTCAGCGGGCACGTTTTCCGACAATGAGCAGTTCTTC. It translates to CASSPLSAGTFSDNEQFF.

This clone is a singleton in its sample. The chain carries TRBV6-6 and TRBJ2-5, with 10 bases matching TRBD1. CDR3 size: 15 residues. V lost 4 bases, J lost 5 bases, and 7 bases stayed unmatched. Per germline, CDR1 MNHNY and CDR2 SVGAGI (reference sequence). CDR3 amino acids: CASSSRQGAGETQYF. The CDR3 DNA sequence: TGTGCCAGCAGTTCCCGACAGGGGGCGGGCGAGACCCAGTACTTC.

Note on this clone: Other DNA sequences in the same sample also yield this CDR3. This chain uses TRBV27 with TRBJ2-7; D may be TRBD2 (5 bases). Looked up from germline, CDR1 is MNHEY and CDR2 is SMNVEV (reference sequence). The CDR3 contains 12 residues. Trimming left V 5 bases short and J 6 bases short, with 11 bases between. CDR3 region: CASSLPRGEQYF. Here the CDR3 DNA reads TGTGCCAGCAGTCTCCCTCGGGGCGAGCAGTACTTC.

In the case of this clone: Different DNA sequences within this sample yield the same CDR3. This chain links TRBV6-5 with TRBJ2-7; no reliable D call. Trimming left V 0 bases short and J 2 bases short, with 5 bases between. Germline V gives CDR1 MNHEY, CDR2 SVGAGI. The CDR3 sequence is 13 residues long. CDR3 nucleotide sequence: TGTGCCAGCAGTTACTCCGGTGCCTACGAGCAGTACTTC. Its translation: CASSYSGAYEQYF.

As to this clone: This same CDR3 is encoded by further DNA sequences in the sample. V usage is TRBV4-3 and J usage is TRBJ1-2; maybe TRBD1 (6 bases). There are 14 residues in the CDR3. The ends were cut back, 4 bases at V and 6 bases at J, with 15 bases in the middle. Looked up from germline, CDR1 is LGHNA and CDR2 is YSLEER. The CDR3 spells CASSPETGSDGYTF. The CDR3 DNA follows: TGCGCCAGCAGCCCTGAGACAGGCTCGGATGGCTACACCTTC.

The CDR3 is CASSLQPNQPQHF. The CDR3 DNA sequence: TGCGCCAGCAGCTTGCAGCCTAATCAGCCCCAGCATTTT. The chain combines TRBV5-1 with TRBJ1-5; D is ambiguous. V lost 1 base and J lost 4, with 6 bases in between. CDR1 SGHRS and CDR2 YFSETQ come from the germline V gene. This CDR3 is 13 amino acids long. Based on the CDR3 plus reference TRBV5-1 and TRBJ1-5, the full variable domain is KAGVTQTPRYLIKTRGQQVTLSCSPISGHRSVSWYQQTPGQGLQFLFEYFSETQRNKGNFPGRFSGRQFSNSRSEMNVSTLELGDSALYLCASSLQPNQPQHFGDGTRLSIL.

V is TRBV11-2 and J is TRBJ2-1; 7 nucleotides line up with TRBD2. The germline V gene encodes CDR1 SGHAT and CDR2 FQNNGV. The CDR3 length is 13 residues. Trimming cost V 4 bases and J 5 bases; bases outside gene matches: 2. The CDR3 nucleotides are TGTGCCAGCAGCTCAGGACTAGACAATGAGCAGTTCTTC. Protein product: CASSSGLDNEQFF.